This T cell receptor beta chain originates from a study of cytomegalovirus exposure and HLA in healthy donors. Study-wide points: Immune exposure was documented only through CMV serostatus.

Regarding this clone: Its matching antigen is unknown.

A multiplex PCR was run with 60 Vbeta primers and 13 Jbeta primers. Generated by immunoSEQ multiplex PCR, the TCRdb table keeps only in-frame clones and is missing some. This sample yields about 140,000 clones, of which more than 75% are seen a single time; approximately 3.2% belongs to the top ten. The CDR3 extends over 16 amino acids. Germline V CDR1 and CDR2: LNHDA, SQIVND (reference sequence). V shed 6 bases and J 7 bases; nucleotides not matched to a gene: 8. This chain uses TRBV19 with TRBJ2-2, with 13 bases fitting TRBD2. Sequencing was carried out using PBMCs. This sequence was found in a man aged 18 to 35 in good health and CMV-seropositive. The CDR3 DNA reads as TGTGCCAGTAGGGAACTAGCGGGGGGGGGTAGCGGGGAGCTGTTTTTT. Its translation: CASRELAGGGSGELFF.